The sequence of this T cell receptor beta chain was determined in a study of patients and donors after allogeneic stem cell transplantation. The sample holds a few counts of this clonotype. TCRdb recomputed calls from the RT-PCR reads with MiXCR, one row per CDR3 protein. In the table there are approximately 12,000 distinct CDR3 sequences, less than 25% of which are singletons. CDR3 size: 13 residues. In germline, CDR1 is MGHDK, CDR2 SYGVNS. Trimming removed 9 bases from V and 9 bases from J, with 18 bases in between. V and J are TRBV25-1 and TRBJ2-1; D perhaps matches TRBD2 (5 bases). The receptor's source is a human donor who was either an allogeneic HSCT recipient or a stem cell or donor lymphocyte infusion donor (not recorded which). It is not recorded whose cells these are; they may come from a transplant donor. The sequencing sample was made of blood, either unsorted or a sorted T cell fraction (not recorded which). CDR3 DNA: TGTGCCAGTAAGGGAAGGAACGAGGGTGAGCAGTTCTTC. Encoded protein: CASKGRNEGEQFF.